Included here is one T cell receptor (beta chain) sequence, with context. Germline loops: CDR1 SGHTA, CDR2 FQGNSA. This CDR3 is built from 13 residues. Trimming at V came to 3 bases and at J to 6 bases, leaving 2 bases not matched to a gene. The record originates from a study of blood T cell repertoires in COVID-19. Study overall: PBMCs, B-cell-depleted T cells, or T cells provided the cDNA or gDNA that made up the material.

Original methodology: Amplifying reference gene primers gave estimates of nucleated cell counts. The method was immunoSEQ multiplex PCR; TCRdb's version includes in-frame clones alone and lacks a portion of them. V, J and clone size are those of that table, while D and trimming were read from the DNA. Among 200,000 to 250,000 clones, 70% to 90% were seen once, and the ten largest hold more than 6.5%. Sample: peripheral blood. V usage is TRBV7-2 and J usage is TRBJ1-1; 9 bases align to TRBD1. The TCR originated in a woman aged 70-85 years with active or convalescent COVID-19. The CDR3 nucleotides are TGTGCCAGCAGCTTCTGGACAGGGGCTGAAGCTTTCTTT. Residues: CASSFWTGAEAFF.